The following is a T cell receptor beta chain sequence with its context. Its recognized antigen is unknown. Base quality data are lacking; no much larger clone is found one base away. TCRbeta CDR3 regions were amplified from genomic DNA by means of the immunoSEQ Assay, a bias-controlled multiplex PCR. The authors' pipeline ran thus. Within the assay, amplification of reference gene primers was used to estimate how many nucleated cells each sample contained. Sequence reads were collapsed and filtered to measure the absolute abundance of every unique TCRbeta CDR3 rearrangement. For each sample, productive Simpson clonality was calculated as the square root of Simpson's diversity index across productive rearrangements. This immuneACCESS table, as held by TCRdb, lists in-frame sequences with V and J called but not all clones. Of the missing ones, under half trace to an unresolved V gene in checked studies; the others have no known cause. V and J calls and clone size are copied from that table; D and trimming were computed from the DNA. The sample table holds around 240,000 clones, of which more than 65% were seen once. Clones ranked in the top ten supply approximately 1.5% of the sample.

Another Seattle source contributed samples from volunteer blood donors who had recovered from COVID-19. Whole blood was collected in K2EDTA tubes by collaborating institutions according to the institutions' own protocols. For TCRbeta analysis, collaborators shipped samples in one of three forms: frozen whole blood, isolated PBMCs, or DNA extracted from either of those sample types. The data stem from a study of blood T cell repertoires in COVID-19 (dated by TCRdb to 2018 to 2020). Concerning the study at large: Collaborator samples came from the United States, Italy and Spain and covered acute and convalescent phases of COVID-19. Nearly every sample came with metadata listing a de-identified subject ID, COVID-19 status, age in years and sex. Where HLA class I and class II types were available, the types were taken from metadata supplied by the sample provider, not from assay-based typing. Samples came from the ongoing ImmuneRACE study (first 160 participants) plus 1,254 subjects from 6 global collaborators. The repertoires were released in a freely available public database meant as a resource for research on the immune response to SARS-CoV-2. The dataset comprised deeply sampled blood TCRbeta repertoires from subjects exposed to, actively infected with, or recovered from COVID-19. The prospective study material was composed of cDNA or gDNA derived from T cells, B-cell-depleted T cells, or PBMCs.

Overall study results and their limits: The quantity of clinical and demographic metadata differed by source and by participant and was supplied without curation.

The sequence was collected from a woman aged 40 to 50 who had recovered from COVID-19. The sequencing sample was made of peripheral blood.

The base sequence is TGTGCCAGCAGGCCGACAGGGGGCGCGGGCTACACCTTC. It specifies CASRPTGGAGYTF. The chain was built from TRBV7-2 and TRBJ1-2, with 10 middle bases fitting TRBD1. Unmatched junction bases come to 6, with V trimmed by 6 bases and J by 8 bases. Its CDR3 holds 13 amino acids, cysteine through phenylalanine. Only the CDR3 DNA is retained, 39 bases long and in frame from the first base. Reading the germline V gene gives CDR1 SGHTA and CDR2 FQGNSA.